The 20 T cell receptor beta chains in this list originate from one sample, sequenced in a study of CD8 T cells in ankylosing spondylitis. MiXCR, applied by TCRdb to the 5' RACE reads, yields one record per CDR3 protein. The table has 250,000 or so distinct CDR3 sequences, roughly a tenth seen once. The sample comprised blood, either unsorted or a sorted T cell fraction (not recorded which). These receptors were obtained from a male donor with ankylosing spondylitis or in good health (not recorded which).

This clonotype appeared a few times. CDR3 nucleotide sequence: TGTGCCAGCAGTTACAAAGGAGGCATAGAAGCTTTCTTT. Amino acid sequence: CASSYKGGIEAFF. The rearrangement links TRBV6-5 to TRBJ1-1, with D unclear. Per the germline V gene, CDR1 is MNHEY and CDR2 is SVGAGI. This CDR3 spans 13 amino acids. Trimming stripped 2 bases from V and 8 bases from J, with 12 bases between.

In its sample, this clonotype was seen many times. The CDR3 nucleotides read TGCGCCAGCAGCTTGGCCCCAAGTCCTAACTATGGCTACACCTTC. Its translation is CASSLAPSPNYGYTF. The rearrangement joins TRBV5-1 to TRBJ1-2, with no clear D. The CDR3 covers 15 residues. Between the trimmed V and J ends, which lost 0 bases and 0 bases, there was a span of 9 bases. Germline-derived CDR1 and CDR2 are SGHRS and YFSETQ.

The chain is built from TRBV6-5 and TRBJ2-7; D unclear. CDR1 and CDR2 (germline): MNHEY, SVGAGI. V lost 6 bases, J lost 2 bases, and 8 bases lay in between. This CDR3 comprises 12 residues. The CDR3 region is CASRRGPYEQYF. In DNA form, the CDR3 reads TGTGCCAGCAGACGAGGACCCTACGAGCAGTACTTC.

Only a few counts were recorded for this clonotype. The CDR3 DNA reads as TGTGCCAGCAGTGAAATTAGGTTCCCCGGGGAGCTGTTTTTT. This gives the protein CASSEIRFPGELFF. This chain connects TRBV6-1 to TRBJ2-2, with D unresolved. The V gene's germline CDR1 is MNHNS and CDR2 SASEGT. V lost 2 bases and J lost 6, with 10 bases in between. The CDR3 has 14 residues.

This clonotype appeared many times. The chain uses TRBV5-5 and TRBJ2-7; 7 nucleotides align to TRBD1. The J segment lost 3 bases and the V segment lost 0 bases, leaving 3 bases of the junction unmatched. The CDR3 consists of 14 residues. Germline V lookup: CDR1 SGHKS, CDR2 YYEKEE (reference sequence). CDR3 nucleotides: TGTGCCAGCAGCTTGGCTCAGGGGGACTACGAGCAGTACTTC. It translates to CASSLAQGDYEQYF.

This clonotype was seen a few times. The chain's CDR3 is CASSLGFRETQYF. The DNA for the CDR3 is TGTGCCAGCAGCTTAGGGTTCCGGGAGACCCAGTACTTC. V usage is TRBV11-2 and J usage is TRBJ2-5; no clear D gene. Trimming took 1 base from V and 5 from J, leaving 8 bases between them. This CDR3 is 13 amino acids long. The germline CDR1 and CDR2 sequences are SGHAT and FQNNGV.

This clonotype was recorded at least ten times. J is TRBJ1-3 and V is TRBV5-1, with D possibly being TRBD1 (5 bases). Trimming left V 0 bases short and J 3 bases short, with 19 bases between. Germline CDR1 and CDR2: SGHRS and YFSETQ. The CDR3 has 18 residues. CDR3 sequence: CASSLEPGAAVGGNTIYF. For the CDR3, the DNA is TGCGCCAGCAGCTTGGAGCCCGGGGCCGCCGTTGGTGGAAACACCATATATTTT. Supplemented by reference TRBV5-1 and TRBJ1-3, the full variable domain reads KAGVTQTPRYLIKTRGQQVTLSCSPISGHRSVSWYQQTPGQGLQFLFEYFSETQRNKGNFPGRFSGRQFSNSRSEMNVSTLELGDSALYLCASSLEPGAAVGGNTIYFGEGSWLTVV.

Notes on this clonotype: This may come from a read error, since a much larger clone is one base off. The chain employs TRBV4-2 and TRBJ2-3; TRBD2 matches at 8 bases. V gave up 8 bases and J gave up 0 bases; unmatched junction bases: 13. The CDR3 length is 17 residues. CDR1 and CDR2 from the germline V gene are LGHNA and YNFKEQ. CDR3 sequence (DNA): TGTGCCAGCGGCCCCGGCCTACTAGCGGTTAGCACAGATACGCAGTATTTT. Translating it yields CASGPGLLAVSTDTQYF.

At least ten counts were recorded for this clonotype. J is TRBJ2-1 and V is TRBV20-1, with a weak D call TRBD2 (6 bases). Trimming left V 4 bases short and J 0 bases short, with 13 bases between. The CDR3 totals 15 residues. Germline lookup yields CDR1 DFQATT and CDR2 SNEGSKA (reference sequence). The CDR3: CSAISGADSYNEQFF. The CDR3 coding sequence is TGCAGTGCTATCTCGGGAGCGGACTCCTACAATGAGCAGTTCTTC.

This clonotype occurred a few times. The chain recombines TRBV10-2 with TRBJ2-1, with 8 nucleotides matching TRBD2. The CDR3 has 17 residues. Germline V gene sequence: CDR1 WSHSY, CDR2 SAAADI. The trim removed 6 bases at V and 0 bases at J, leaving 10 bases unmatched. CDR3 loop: CASRQLAGTSSYNEQFF. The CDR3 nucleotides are TGCGCCAGCAGACAGCTAGCGGGCACGAGCTCCTACAATGAGCAGTTCTTC.

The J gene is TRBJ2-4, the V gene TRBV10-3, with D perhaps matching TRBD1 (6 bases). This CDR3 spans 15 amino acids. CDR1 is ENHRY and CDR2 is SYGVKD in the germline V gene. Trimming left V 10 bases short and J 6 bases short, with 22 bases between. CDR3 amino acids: CASSASFGRGNIQYF. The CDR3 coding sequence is TGTGCCAGCAGCGCGTCGTTTGGCAGGGGAAACATTCAGTACTTC.

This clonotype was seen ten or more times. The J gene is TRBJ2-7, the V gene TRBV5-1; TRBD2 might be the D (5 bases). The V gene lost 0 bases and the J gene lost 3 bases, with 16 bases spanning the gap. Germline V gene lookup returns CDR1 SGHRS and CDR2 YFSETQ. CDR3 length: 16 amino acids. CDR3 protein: CASSLAPDRLNYEQYF. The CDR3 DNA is TGCGCCAGCAGCTTGGCCCCGGACCGACTAAACTACGAGCAGTACTTC.

The CDR3 DNA reads TGTGCCAGCAGTTTTTGGCAGTCCTACGAGCAGTACTTC. Translation: CASSFWQSYEQYF. The chain carries TRBV12-3 or TRBV12-4 and TRBJ2-7; no reliable D call. The CDR3 runs to 13 residues. V shed 3 bases and J shed 1 base, with 7 bases lying between them.

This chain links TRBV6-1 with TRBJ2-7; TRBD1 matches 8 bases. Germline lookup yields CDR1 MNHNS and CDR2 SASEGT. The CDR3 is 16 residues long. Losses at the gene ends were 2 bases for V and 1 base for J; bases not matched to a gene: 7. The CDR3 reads CASSEQQGVPSYEQYF. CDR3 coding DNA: TGTGCCAGCAGTGAACAACAGGGGGTACCTTCCTACGAGCAGTACTTC.

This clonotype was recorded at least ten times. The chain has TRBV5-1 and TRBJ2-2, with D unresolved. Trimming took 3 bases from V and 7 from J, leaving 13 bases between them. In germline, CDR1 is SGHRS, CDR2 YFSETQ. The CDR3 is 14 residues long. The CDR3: CASSSDQEIGELFF. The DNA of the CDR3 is TGCGCCAGCAGCTCTGACCAGGAAATCGGGGAGCTGTTTTTT.

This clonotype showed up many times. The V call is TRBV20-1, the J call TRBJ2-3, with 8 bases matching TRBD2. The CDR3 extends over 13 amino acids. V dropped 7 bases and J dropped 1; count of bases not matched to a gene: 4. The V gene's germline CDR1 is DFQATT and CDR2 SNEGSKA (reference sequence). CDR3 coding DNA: TGCAGTGTTAGCGGGGCGGGCACAGATACGCAGTATTTT. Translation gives CSVSGAGTDTQYF.

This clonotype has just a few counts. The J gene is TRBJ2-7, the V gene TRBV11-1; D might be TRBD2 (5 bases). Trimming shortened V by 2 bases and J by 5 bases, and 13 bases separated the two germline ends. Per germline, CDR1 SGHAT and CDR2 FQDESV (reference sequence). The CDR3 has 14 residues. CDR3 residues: CASSLREFGHEQYF. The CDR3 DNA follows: TGTGCCAGCAGCTTAAGGGAGTTCGGGCACGAGCAGTACTTC.

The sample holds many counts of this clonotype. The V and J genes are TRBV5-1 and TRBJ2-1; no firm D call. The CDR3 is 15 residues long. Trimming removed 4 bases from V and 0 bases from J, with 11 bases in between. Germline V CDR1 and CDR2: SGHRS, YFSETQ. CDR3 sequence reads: CASSQPSSSYNEQFF. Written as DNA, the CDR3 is TGCGCCAGCAGCCAACCATCGAGCTCCTACAATGAGCAGTTCTTC.

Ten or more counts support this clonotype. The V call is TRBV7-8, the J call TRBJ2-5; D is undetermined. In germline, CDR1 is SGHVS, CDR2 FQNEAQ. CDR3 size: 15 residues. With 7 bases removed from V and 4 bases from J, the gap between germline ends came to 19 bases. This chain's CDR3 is CASTHREGFGETQYF. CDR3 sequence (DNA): TGTGCCAGCACACACAGAGAAGGGTTCGGAGAGACCCAGTACTTC.

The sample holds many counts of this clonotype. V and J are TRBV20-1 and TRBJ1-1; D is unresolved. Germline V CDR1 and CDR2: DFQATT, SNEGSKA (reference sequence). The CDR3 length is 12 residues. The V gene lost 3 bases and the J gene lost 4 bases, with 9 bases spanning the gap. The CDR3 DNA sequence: TGCAGTGCTAGTTCCTTAATCACTGAAGCTTTCTTT. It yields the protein CSASSLITEAFF.